The 23 T cell receptor beta chains reported below all come from one sample, sequenced in a study of cytomegalovirus exposure and HLA in healthy donors. Profiled with immunoSEQ multiplex PCR; TCRdb holds only in-frame clones, not every one. The sample consists of tens of thousands of clones, approximately 92% of them appearing once. Sequenced material: PBMCs. The receptors here all came from a man between 18 and 29 years old in good health and CMV-seronegative.

This clone was seen more than once but under ten times. V is TRBV6-1 and J is TRBJ1-1; the D gene is possibly TRBD1 (5 bases). The V end was cut by 8 bases, the J end by 4 bases, with 14 bases between. Germline assignment: CDR1 MNHNS and CDR2 SASEGT. The CDR3 runs to 13 residues. The CDR3 DNA reads as TGTGCCAGCGGACACCCCGGGGGCACTGAAGCTTTCTTT. It codes for CASGHPGGTEAFF.

This clone was seen a handful of times. The chain uses TRBV25-1 and TRBJ2-2; 8 bases align to TRBD1. V was clipped by 7 bases and J by 6 bases; unmatched bases: 19. Germline V gene data show CDR1 as MGHDK and CDR2 as SYGVNS. CDR3 length equals 18 residues. Written as DNA, the CDR3 is TGTGCCAGCACCGTAAACCGACCCCGGGCAGGGGGCCCCGGGGAGCTGTTTTTT. Protein sequence: CASTVNRPRAGGPGELFF.

The gene calls are TRBV19 and TRBJ1-3, with D hard to call. V was trimmed by 4 bases and J by 4 bases, leaving 11 bases between them. The CDR3 length is 14 residues. CDR1 is LNHDA and CDR2 is SQIVND in the germline V gene (reference sequence). CDR3 amino acids: CASSTDYGGNTIYF. CDR3 DNA sequence: TGTGCCAGTAGTACCGACTATGGAGGAAACACCATATATTTT.

V and J are TRBV5-4 and TRBJ2-7, with TRBD2 matching over 11 bases. The CDR3 loop spans 15 amino acids. In germline, CDR1 is SGHNT, CDR2 YYREEE (reference sequence). The J segment lost 4 bases and the V segment lost 4 bases, leaving 7 bases of the junction unmatched. CDR3 coding DNA: TGTGCCAGCAGCGATGGACTAGCGGGTAGTTACGAGCAGTACTTC. Amino acid sequence: CASSDGLAGSYEQYF.

This sequence joins TRBV5-1 and TRBJ2-3; a weak D match, TRBD2 (6 bases). The CDR3 covers 14 residues. CDR1 and CDR2 (germline): SGHRS, YFSETQ. Trimming took 4 bases from V and 1 from J, leaving 10 bases between them. Here the CDR3 DNA reads TGCGCCAGCAGCCTGGGGACTCGCACAGATACGCAGTATTTT. This sequence encodes CASSLGTRTDTQYF. The full variable domain, its missing parts supplied by reference TRBV5-1 and TRBJ2-3, is KAGVTQTPRYLIKTRGQQVTLSCSPISGHRSVSWYQQTPGQGLQFLFEYFSETQRNKGNFPGRFSGRQFSNSRSEMNVSTLELGDSALYLCASSLGTRTDTQYFGPGTRLTVL.

The genes are TRBV5-1 and TRBJ2-5; D is ambiguous. The V end lost 1 base, the J end lost 1 base, and 14 bases lay between the germline ends. The CDR3 has 16 residues. Per germline, CDR1 SGHRS and CDR2 YFSETQ. The CDR3 nucleotides read TGCGCCAGCAGCTTGAGGTCTCCTTCGGGCCAAGAGACCCAGTACTTC. Its protein product is CASSLRSPSGQETQYF.

In DNA form, the CDR3 reads TGTGCCAGCAGCTCAGGACAGGGTTGGTATGGCTACACCTTC. Encoded protein: CASSSGQGWYGYTF. This chain uses TRBV5-6 with TRBJ1-2, with 8 bases fitting TRBD1. Germline V gene sequence: CDR1 SGHDT, CDR2 YYEEEE. There are 14 residues in the CDR3. V gave up 3 bases and J gave up 5 bases; unmatched junction bases: 6.

This chain links TRBV21-1 with TRBJ2-7; the D call of TRBD1 is as the table states it, not checked on the DNA. TRBV21-1 represents a pseudogene. The CDR3 contains 14 residues. The CDR3 loop is CASRYPGQNYEQYF. CDR3 nucleotide sequence: TGTGCCAGCAGGTACCCGGGACAGAACTACGAGCAGTACTTC.

The rearrangement joins TRBV7-2 to TRBJ2-7; no definite D call. Germline-derived CDR1 and CDR2 are SGHTA and FQGNSA. The CDR3 is made up of 15 amino acids. V was pared by 2 bases and J by 2 bases, with 13 bases between. This CDR3 is CASSLPPPTAYEQYF. In DNA form, the CDR3 reads TGTGCCAGCAGCTTACCGCCGCCCACAGCCTACGAGCAGTACTTC.

This chain links TRBV5-1 with TRBJ2-5; 10 bases fit TRBD2. Germline V gives CDR1 SGHRS, CDR2 YFSETQ. After removal of 0 bases from V and 11 bases from J, the junction contained 10 bases not matched to a gene. The CDR3 length is 15 residues. CDR3 region: CASSLETSGAGEQYF. The CDR3 DNA reads as TGCGCCAGCAGCTTGGAAACTAGCGGGGCGGGGGAGCAGTACTTC. Looking up the rest from reference TRBV5-1 and TRBJ2-5 gives the full variable domain: KAGVTQTPRYLIKTRGQQVTLSCSPISGHRSVSWYQQTPGQGLQFLFEYFSETQRNKGNFPGRFSGRQFSNSRSEMNVSTLELGDSALYLCASSLETSGAGEQYFGPGTRLLVL.

V gene TRBV6-1 combines with J gene TRBJ2-7; TRBD2 matches 10 bases. V shed 2 bases and J 7 bases; nucleotides not matched to a gene: 8. The germline V gene has CDR1 MNHNS and CDR2 SASEGT. This CDR3 is 15 amino acids long. CDR3 sequence reads: CASSELSGRALEQYF. DNA of the CDR3: TGTGCCAGCAGTGAACTAAGCGGGAGGGCCTTGGAGCAGTACTTC.

The V call is TRBV2, the J call TRBJ2-2, with TRBD1 identical over 8 bases. Germline CDR1 and CDR2: SNHLY and FYNNEI. The length of the CDR3 is 18 residues. Trimming at V came to 6 bases and at J to 2 bases, leaving 14 bases not matched to a gene. The DNA of the CDR3 is TGTGCCAGCAGCCGGACAGGGCAACATCTTTCAAACACCGGGGAGCTGTTTTTT. Amino acids: CASSRTGQHLSNTGELFF.

The chain uses TRBV2 and TRBJ2-7; no firm D call. Germline V gives CDR1 SNHLY, CDR2 FYNNEI. V shed 6 bases and J shed 3 bases, with 15 bases lying between them. This CDR3 has 14 amino acids. CDR3 sequence reads: CASRQRIQSYEQYF. CDR3 nucleotide sequence: TGTGCCAGCAGACAAAGAATACAAAGCTACGAGCAGTACTTC. Based on the CDR3 plus reference TRBV2 and TRBJ2-7, the full variable domain is EPEVTQTPSHQVTQMGQEVILRCVPISNHLYFYWYRQILGQKVEFLVSFYNNEISEKSEIFDDQFSVERPDGSNFTLKIRSTKLEDSAMYFCASRQRIQSYEQYFGPGTRLTVT.

The table lists this clone with a count of one. The rearrangement links TRBV19 to TRBJ1-4, with TRBD1 matching 9 bases. The CDR3 sequence is 15 residues long. Trimming took 6 bases from V and 0 from J; bases not matched to a gene: 2. CDR1 is LNHDA, CDR2 SQIVND, per germline (reference sequence). CDR3 nucleotides: TGTGCCAGTAGAGACAGGGGGGCAACTAATGAAAAACTGTTTTTT. The encoded protein is CASRDRGATNEKLFF.

This clone was seen only once. The CDR3 sequence is CASSGERDQPQHF. CDR3 nucleotide sequence: TGTGCCAGCAGTGGGGAGAGGGATCAGCCCCAGCATTTT. The chain is built from TRBV2 and TRBJ1-5; unclear D gene. The CDR3 has 13 amino acids. V lost 4 bases and J 5 bases, leaving 9 bases between the germline ends. The germline V gene has CDR1 SNHLY and CDR2 FYNNEI.

The chain is built from TRBV30 and TRBJ2-5; 7 bases align to TRBD1. The V gene's germline CDR1 is GTSNPN and CDR2 SVGIG (reference sequence). Trimming cost V 0 bases and J 5 bases; bases outside gene matches: 9. This CDR3 region has 15 residues. The CDR3 DNA follows: TGTGCCTGGAGTGTAAGGCAGGGGGTACGGGAGACCCAGTACTTC. It is translated as CAWSVRQGVRETQYF.

The chain couples TRBV5-1 to TRBJ2-1; 13 nucleotides line up with TRBD2. J gave up 3 bases and V 3 bases, and 3 bases lay outside the gene matches. CDR3 length: 16 residues. In germline, CDR1 is SGHRS, CDR2 YFSETQ. CDR3 sequence (DNA): TGCGCCAGCAGCTCCTGGACTAGCGGGAGCTACAATGAGCAGTTCTTC. Translating it yields CASSSWTSGSYNEQFF.

This chain joins TRBV2 and TRBJ1-2; the D gene is possibly TRBD1 (5 bases). The CDR3 is made up of 12 amino acids. V lost 6 bases, J lost 9 bases, and 14 bases lay in between. Germline CDR1 SNHLY, CDR2 FYNNEI. The DNA of the CDR3 is TGTGCCAGCAGGCGAGACAGTGACAGCTACACCTTC. Translation gives CASRRDSDSYTF.

The gene calls are TRBV28 and TRBJ2-3, with 7 bases lining up with TRBD2. V shed 7 bases and J 14 bases; nucleotides not matched to a gene: 15. This CDR3 is 13 amino acids long. Germline CDR1 and CDR2: MDHEN and SYDVKM. CDR3 sequence: CASTSTRAGGGYF. The CDR3 bases are TGTGCCAGCACTTCAACGAGGGCTGGGGGGGGGTATTTT. Combining the CDR3 with reference TRBV28 and TRBJ2-3 gives the whole variable domain DVKVTQSSRYLVKRTGEKVFLECVQDMDHENMFWYRQDPGLGLRLIYFSYDVKMKEKGDIPEGYSVSREKKERFSLILESASTNQTSMYLCASTSTRAGGGYFGPGTRLTVL.

CDR3 in DNA: TGTGCCACTTCTAGCGGGGGACTCACAGATACGCAGTATTTT. This sequence encodes CATSSGGLTDTQYF. The chain couples TRBV10-3 to TRBJ2-3; 10 bases line up with TRBD2. The CDR3 covers 14 residues. Germline CDR1 ENHRY, CDR2 SYGVKD. J was trimmed by 2 bases and V by 10 bases; bases with no gene match: 6.

J is TRBJ2-7 and V is TRBV28, with a tentative D call TRBD2 (5 bases). This CDR3 spans 11 amino acids. Germline assignment: CDR1 MDHEN and CDR2 SYDVKM. With 8 bases removed from V and 7 bases from J, the gap between germline ends came to 12 bases. CDR3 nucleotide sequence: TGTGCCAGCGAATTCGGGGAGGAGCAGTACTTC. Amino acid sequence: CASEFGEEQYF.

The rearrangement links TRBV5-1 to TRBJ2-5; D possibly corresponds to TRBD2 (6 bases). The CDR3 has 15 residues. CDR1 and CDR2 from the germline V gene are SGHRS and YFSETQ. Trimming left V 0 bases short and J 3 bases short, with 12 bases between. CDR3 sequence (DNA): TGCGCCAGCAGCTTGGCCGTCCAGCGGGAAGAGACCCAGTACTTC. This translates into CASSLAVQREETQYF.

V and J are TRBV18 and TRBJ1-1; no clear D. Germline V gene sequence: CDR1 KGHSH, CDR2 LQKENI. V was shortened by 1 base and J by 4 bases, with 7 bases between the two germline ends. This CDR3 has 13 amino acids. CDR3 bases: TGTGCCAGCTCACCACAGCAGGCCACTGAAGCTTTCTTT. Protein: CASSPQQATEAFF.